Presented here are 14 T cell receptor beta chains from one specimen sequenced in a study of Ad26.COV2.S vaccination and SARS-CoV-2 variants. Here immunoSEQ multiplex PCR was the method, and the copy in TCRdb shows in-frame clones only, minus some. The table shows some 390,000 clones, with roughly nine tenths occurring only once. The sample's treatment: approximately 18 received Ad26.COV2.S at low or high dose, single or two shots; roughly 5 received placebo; per-sample allocation not given. Sampling was done on day 63 after the first vaccine or placebo injection. The material was peripheral blood, obtained in a trial of Ad26.COV2.S vaccine versus placebo. The receptors here all came from a person aged 18-60 years who received the Ad26.COV2.S COVID-19 vaccine or a placebo.

The rearrangement joins TRBV2 to TRBJ1-2; 7 bases map to TRBD1. V shed 6 bases and J 7 bases; nucleotides not matched to a gene: 8. From germline, CDR1 is SNHLY and CDR2 FYNNEI. CDR3 length: 13 amino acids. The CDR3 nucleotides read TGTGCCAGCAGCGACAGGGTGGTCGGTGGCTACACCTTC. As protein: CASSDRVVGGYTF.

The table lists this clone with a few counts. The J gene is TRBJ2-7, the V gene TRBV11-2, with D perhaps TRBD2 (5 bases). The CDR3 is 13 amino acids. Germline V CDR1 and CDR2: SGHAT, FQNNGV. V was clipped by 3 bases and J by 5 bases, with 11 bases between them. DNA of the CDR3: TGTGCCAGCAGCTTTTCTGGCGGGCACGAGCAGTACTTC. Residues: CASSFSGGHEQYF.

With regard to this clone: Other nucleotide sequences from this sample produce the same CDR3. The CDR3 spells CSARDRDGYTF. CDR3 sequence (DNA): TGCAGTGCTAGAGACAGGGATGGCTACACCTTC. This chain links TRBV20-1 with TRBJ1-2; TRBD1 might be the D (5 bases). The CDR3 consists of 11 residues. The germline gives CDR1 DFQATT, CDR2 SNEGSKA (reference sequence). Trimming stripped 0 bases from V and 6 bases from J, with 5 bases between.

This chain links TRBV30 with TRBJ1-3; the D is unclear. This CDR3 spans 11 amino acids. CDR1 is GTSNPN, CDR2 SVGIG, per germline (reference sequence). V lost 8 bases and J 0 bases, leaving 5 bases between the germline ends. The CDR3 protein is CARGSGNTIYF. The CDR3, as DNA: TGTGCCCGGGGCTCTGGAAACACCATATATTTT.

The CDR3 DNA reads as TGCGCCAGTACCACGGAGAAGGATGGCTACACCTTC. Translating it yields CASTTEKDGYTF. This sequence joins TRBV5-1 and TRBJ1-2; no reliable D call. Germline-derived CDR1 and CDR2 are SGHRS and YFSETQ. V was cut by 8 bases and J by 6 bases, with 14 bases left in between. The CDR3 contains 12 residues.

This chain joins TRBV5-1 and TRBJ1-5; D is uncertain. V was shortened by 0 bases and J by 3 bases, with 7 bases between the two germline ends. CDR3 length: 14 amino acids. In germline, CDR1 is SGHRS, CDR2 YFSETQ. The CDR3 reads CASSLAGINQPQHF. The CDR3 DNA is TGCGCCAGCAGCTTGGCGGGGATCAATCAGCCCCAGCATTTT.

The chain combines TRBV11-2 with TRBJ1-3; the D gene is possibly TRBD1 (5 bases). Per germline, CDR1 SGHAT and CDR2 FQNNGV. V gave up 0 bases and J gave up 4 bases, with 13 bases separating them. There are 16 residues in the CDR3. The CDR3: CASSLEWGSLGNTIYF. CDR3 sequence (DNA): TGTGCCAGCAGCTTAGAATGGGGCAGTCTAGGAAACACCATATATTTT.

Note on this clone: Within the sample, other DNA sequences also encode this same CDR3. The J gene is TRBJ1-1, the V gene TRBV18; no definite D call. Trimming removed 2 bases from V and 0 bases from J, with 7 bases in between. The CDR3 spans 14 residues. Germline-derived CDR1 and CDR2 are KGHSH and LQKENI. This chain's CDR3 is CASSPKGLNTEAFF. The CDR3 DNA follows: TGTGCCAGCTCACCAAAAGGACTGAACACTGAAGCTTTCTTT. The entire variable domain, with the rest obtained from reference TRBV18 and TRBJ1-1, is as follows: NAGVMQNPRHLVRRRGQEARLRCSPMKGHSHVYWYRQLPEEGLKFMVYLQKENIIDESGMPKERFSAEFPKEGPSILRIQQVVRGDSAAYFCASSPKGLNTEAFFGQGTRLTVV.

The V gene is TRBV7-2, the J gene TRBJ1-6, with 10 nucleotides matching TRBD1. Germline V gene lookup returns CDR1 SGHTA and CDR2 FQGNSA. The CDR3 extends over 15 amino acids. J gave up 7 bases and V 5 bases, and 5 bases lay outside the gene matches. The CDR3 loop reads CASSPDRGKNSPLHF. CDR3 bases: TGTGCCAGCAGCCCGGACAGGGGGAAAAATTCACCCCTCCACTTT.

V gene TRBV11-1 combines with J gene TRBJ2-5; D possibly corresponds to TRBD1 (6 bases). Germline V gene data show CDR1 as SGHAT and CDR2 as FQDESV (reference sequence). V was trimmed by 5 bases and J by 1 base, leaving 17 bases between them. The CDR3 is made up of 16 amino acids. CDR3 DNA sequence: TGTGCCAGCAGCAAATTGACAGGAGCCATCCAAGAGACCCAGTACTTC. The encoded protein is CASSKLTGAIQETQYF. Variable domain in full (rest from reference TRBV11-1 and TRBJ2-5): EAEVAQSPRYKITEKSQAVAFWCDPISGHATLYWYRQILGQGPELLVQFQDESVVDDSQLPKDRFSAERLKGVDSTLKIQPAELGDSAMYLCASSKLTGAIQETQYFGPGTRLLVL.

V usage is TRBV12-3 or TRBV12-4 and J usage is TRBJ1-1, with no clear D. Trimming left V 6 bases short and J 1 base short, with 6 bases between. The CDR3 totals 12 residues. The CDR3 is CASRNWNTEAFF. The DNA of the CDR3 is TGTGCCAGCAGAAACTGGAACACTGAAGCTTTCTTT.

The V gene is TRBV21-1, the J gene TRBJ2-7; the D segment call TRBD2 is taken from the table without a DNA check. TRBV21-1 is a known pseudogene. This CDR3 region has 20 residues. CDR3 sequence: CASSKDAKTSGGQLSYEQYF. The CDR3 bases are TGTGCCAGCAGCAAAGATGCAAAGACTAGCGGGGGTCAACTATCCTACGAGCAGTACTTC.

The chain carries TRBV10-2 and TRBJ1-6, with 7 bases lining up with TRBD1. V was pared by 0 bases and J by 9 bases, with 11 bases of the junction left unmatched. Germline V gives CDR1 WSHSY, CDR2 SAAADI. This CDR3 is built from 17 residues. The CDR3: CASSESGRGILSSPLHF. CDR3 DNA sequence: TGCGCCAGCAGTGAGTCGGGCAGGGGGATTTTGAGTTCACCCCTCCACTTT.

The rearrangement uses TRBV19 and TRBJ2-1, with TRBD1 matching over 7 bases. Germline V gene data show CDR1 as LNHDA and CDR2 as SQIVND (reference sequence). V shed 5 bases and J 1 base; nucleotides not matched to a gene: 2. The CDR3 has 14 residues. CDR3 in DNA: TGTGCCAGTAGTCCGGGACAGTCCTACAATGAGCAGTTCTTC. Amino acids: CASSPGQSYNEQFF.